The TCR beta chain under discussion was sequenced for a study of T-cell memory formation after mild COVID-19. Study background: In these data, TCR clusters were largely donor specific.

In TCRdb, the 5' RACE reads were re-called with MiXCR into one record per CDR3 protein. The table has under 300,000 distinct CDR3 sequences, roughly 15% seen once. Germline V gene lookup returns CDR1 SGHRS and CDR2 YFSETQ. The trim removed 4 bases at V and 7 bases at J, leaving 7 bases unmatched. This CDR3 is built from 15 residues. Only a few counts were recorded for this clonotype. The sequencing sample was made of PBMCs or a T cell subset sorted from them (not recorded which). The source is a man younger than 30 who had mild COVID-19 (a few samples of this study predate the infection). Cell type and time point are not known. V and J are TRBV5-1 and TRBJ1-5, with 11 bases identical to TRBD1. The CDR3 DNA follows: TGCGCCAGCAGCAGCACCGGGACAGGGGGACAGCCCCAGCATTTT. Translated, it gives CASSSTGTGGQPQHF.